This T cell receptor beta chain was found in a study of blood T cell repertoires in COVID-19. Assay: immunoSEQ multiplex PCR; the TCRdb copy retains only in-frame clones and omits some. Of about 19,000 clones listed, around 87% are singletons. The sequenced sample was peripheral blood. The sequence was obtained from a human donor in a cohort sampled during active COVID-19.

CDR3 bases: TGTGCCAGCAGTGAATACAGGGGAGCCGTCGATGAGCAGTTCTTC. This gives the protein CASSEYRGAVDEQFF. The V gene is TRBV6-1, the J gene TRBJ2-1; TRBD1 matches at 7 bases. Per germline, CDR1 MNHNS and CDR2 SASEGT. This CDR3 is built from 15 residues. V trimming: 2 bases; J trimming: 8 bases; junction bases outside the gene matches: 9.